A selection of T cell receptor beta chains follows, all from one sample in a study of cytomegalovirus exposure and HLA in healthy donors. Only in-frame clones appear in the TCRdb table, and some are missing; sequencing was by immunoSEQ multiplex PCR. The table lists about 130,000 clones, roughly 80% of them singletons. Material for sequencing was PBMCs. These receptors were collected from a man aged 40-50 years in good health and CMV-seronegative. Each CDR3 is given with its conserved first and last residue. A D gene is named only where the DNA matches it firmly. Not all rows give a size; the values are once, few, many and, for expanded clones, a class.

NA,TRBV5-1,TRBD1,TRBJ2-1,CASRSTGGPEYNEQFF,TGCGCCAGCAGGTCGACAGGGGGCCCTGAGTACAATGAGCAGTTCTTC
NA,TRBV9,NA,TRBJ1-3,CASSVRVDSGNTIYF,TGTGCCAGCAGCGTAAGGGTGGACAGTGGAAACACCATATATTTT
NA,TRBV28,TRBD2,TRBJ2-3,CASRTTSEAQYF,TGTGCCAGCAGGACCACTAGCGAGGCGCAGTATTTT
NA,TRBV7-3,NA,TRBJ1-1,CASSLIRGAEAFF,TGTGCCAGCAGCTTAATCAGGGGCGCTGAAGCTTTCTTT
NA,TRBV9,NA,TRBJ2-3,CASSVEIRGTDTQYF,TGTGCCAGCAGCGTAGAGATCCGGGGCACAGATACGCAGTATTTT
NA,TRBV18,TRBD1,TRBJ2-7,CASSPPDRRSSYEQYF,TGTGCCAGCTCACCACCGGACAGGAGGAGCTCCTACGAGCAGTACTTC
few,TRBV2,NA,TRBJ1-6,CASSESLEGPLHF,TGTGCCAGCAGTGAATCTCTGGAGGGGCCCCTCCACTTT
NA,TRBV7-8,NA,TRBJ1-1,CASSLQGRTEAFF,TGTGCCAGCAGCTTACAGGGGCGCACTGAAGCTTTCTTT
once,TRBV6-5,TRBD2,TRBJ2-1,CASSYRGDRPFF,TGTGCCAGCAGTTACCGGGGGGACCGACCGTTCTTC
NA,TRBV7-9,NA,TRBJ2-3,CASSHLWRGRDTQYF,TGTGCCAGCAGCCACCTTTGGCGGGGCCGAGATACGCAGTATTTT
NA,TRBV28,TRBD1,TRBJ1-2,CASSVPTGVYGYTF,TGTGCCAGCAGTGTCCCGACAGGGGTCTATGGCTACACCTTC
NA,TRBV2,NA,TRBJ1-1,CASRRSQGNDMNTEAFF,TGTGCCAGCAGGCGGTCGCAGGGAAACGACATGAACACTGAAGCTTTCTTT
NA,TRBV5-8,TRBD1,TRBJ2-5,CASSRQGAFETQYF,TGTGCCAGCAGCCGACAGGGGGCGTTTGAGACCCAGTACTTC
NA,TRBV6-1,TRBD1,TRBJ2-7,CASRKAGGYEQYF,TGTGCCAGCAGGAAGGCAGGGGGCTACGAGCAGTACTTC
NA,TRBV29-1,NA,TRBJ2-3,CSVESAGSTDTQYF,TGCAGCGTGGAATCAGCGGGTAGCACAGATACGCAGTATTTT
NA,TRBV5-1,TRBD2,TRBJ2-2,CASSFGLLAGLVGELFF,TGCGCCAGCAGCTTCGGGCTCCTAGCGGGATTGGTCGGGGAGCTGTTTTTT
once,TRBV5-1,TRBD1,TRBJ2-7,CASSHGQGSYEQYF,TGCGCCAGCAGTCATGGACAGGGCTCCTACGAGCAGTACTTC
NA,TRBV5-1,TRBD1,TRBJ2-6,CASSSDRDAGANVLTF,TGCGCCAGCAGCTCAGACAGGGATGCCGGGGCCAACGTCCTGACTTTC
NA,TRBV25-1,NA,TRBJ2-6,CASSAPQVPGANVLTF,TGTGCCAGCAGTGCTCCTCAGGTGCCTGGGGCCAACGTCCTGACTTTC
NA,TRBV10-3,TRBD1,TRBJ1-1,CAIATGSTEAFF,TGTGCCATCGCGACAGGGTCCACTGAAGCTTTCTTT
NA,TRBV28,TRBD1,TRBJ1-5,CASSPQGEGNQPQHF,TGTGCCAGCAGTCCACAGGGGGAAGGCAATCAGCCCCAGCATTTT
once,TRBV2,NA,TRBJ2-7,CASRAQLLAAYEQYF,TGTGCCAGCAGAGCCCAACTCTTAGCGGCCTACGAGCAGTACTTC
NA,TRBV28,NA,TRBJ1-2,CASSTLRGRVGYTF,TGTGCCAGCAGCACGCTGCGGGGGCGCGTGGGCTACACCTTC
NA,TRBV13,TRBD2,TRBJ2-4,CASSSRLAAKNIQYF,TGTGCCAGCAGCTCTAGGCTAGCGGCAAAAAACATTCAGTACTTC
NA,TRBV4-1,NA,TRBJ1-6,CASSQALGASNSPLHF,TGCGCCAGCAGCCAAGCCCTGGGGGCTTCTAATTCACCCCTCCACTTT
NA,TRBV18,NA,TRBJ2-1,CASSRAGNEQFF,TGTGCCAGCTCCCGGGCGGGCAATGAGCAGTTCTTC
NA,TRBV6-5,TRBD1,TRBJ2-7,CASSYSNSGQVYEQYF,TGTGCCAGCAGTTACTCAAATTCGGGACAGGTCTACGAGCAGTACTTC
NA,TRBV5-4,TRBD2,TRBJ2-7,CASSLALAGGEQYF,TGTGCCAGCAGCTTGGCACTAGCGGGAGGCGAGCAGTACTTC
NA,TRBV28,NA,TRBJ1-5,CASSQLQGFSNQPQHF,TGTGCCAGCAGTCAGCTACAGGGTTTTAGCAATCAGCCCCAGCATTTT
once,TRBV2,TRBD2,TRBJ2-7,CASTPSGASSYEQYF,TGTGCCAGCACCCCTAGCGGGGCAAGCTCCTACGAGCAGTACTTC
NA,TRBV9,TRBD1,TRBJ2-2,CASSVGGQANTGELFF,TGTGCCAGCAGCGTAGGGGGACAGGCGAACACCGGGGAGCTGTTTTTT
NA,TRBV2,TRBD1,TRBJ1-1,CASSPTGTVTEAFF,TGTGCCAGCAGCCCCACCGGGACAGTCACTGAAGCTTTCTTT
NA,TRBV5-1,NA,TRBJ2-2,CASSLGGTNTGELFF,TGCGCCAGCAGCTTGGGAGGAACGAACACCGGGGAGCTGTTTTTT
once,TRBV4-1,NA,TRBJ2-7,CASSQDLTASSYEQYF,TGCGCCAGCAGCCAAGACTTGACTGCGAGCTCCTACGAGCAGTACTTC
NA,TRBV9,TRBD2,TRBJ2-5,CASSRTWGGPQETQYF,TGTGCCAGCAGCAGGACCTGGGGGGGTCCGCAAGAGACCCAGTACTTC
NA,TRBV2,NA,TRBJ2-1,CASSERGRSYNEQFF,TGTGCCAGCAGTGAACGCGGGCGCTCCTACAATGAGCAGTTCTTC
NA,TRBV18,NA,TRBJ2-5,CASSPFSSGTGEETQYF,TGTGCCAGCTCACCTTTCAGCTCCGGGACTGGGGAAGAGACCCAGTACTTC
NA,TRBV2,TRBD2,TRBJ2-1,CASSDVLAGGGQFF,TGTGCCAGCAGTGATGTCTTAGCGGGAGGTGGGCAGTTCTTC
NA,TRBV28,NA,TRBJ2-5,CASTRGLQETQYF,TGTGCCAGCACCCGGGGGTTACAAGAGACCCAGTACTTC
NA,TRBV10-2,TRBD2,TRBJ2-3,CATSLAGGIAGTDTQYF,TGCGCCACTTCACTAGCGGGAGGGATTGCGGGCACAGATACGCAGTATTTT
NA,TRBV7-7,NA,TRBJ1-1,CASSSGVNTEAFF,TGTGCCAGCAGCTCGGGGGTGAACACTGAAGCTTTCTTT
NA,TRBV19,TRBD1,TRBJ2-7,CASSRDRGPYEQYF,TGTGCCAGTAGTAGGGACAGGGGCCCGTACGAGCAGTACTTC
once,TRBV10-3,TRBD2,TRBJ2-2,CAIRRGVAGGTGELFF,TGTGCCATCAGGCGGGGAGTAGCGGGAGGTACCGGGGAGCTGTTTTTT
NA,TRBV27,NA,TRBJ1-4,CASSLLWENEKLFF,TGTGCCAGCAGTCTTCTATGGGAGAATGAAAAACTGTTTTTT
NA,TRBV4-1,NA,TRBJ2-4,CASSQTPSGEGTSKNIQYF,TGCGCCAGCAGCCAAACACCCTCAGGGGAGGGCACATCCAAAAACATTCAGTACTTC
NA,TRBV19,NA,TRBJ1-1,CASRRLAEAFF,TGTGCCAGTAGACGACTGGCTGAAGCTTTCTTT
NA,TRBV27,NA,TRBJ2-3,CASSFLGGGTDTQYF,TGTGCCAGCAGTTTCCTAGGGGGGGGAACAGATACGCAGTATTTT
NA,TRBV4-2,NA,TRBJ2-3,CASSQTWTSTDTQYF,TGTGCCAGCAGCCAGACATGGACTAGCACAGATACGCAGTATTTT
NA,TRBV4-2,TRBD1,TRBJ1-5,CASSQDEGQPLNQPQHF,TGTGCCAGCAGCCAAGATGAGGGACAGCCGCTGAATCAGCCCCAGCATTTT
NA,TRBV5-1,TRBD2,TRBJ2-5,CASSLALAGGKETQYF,TGCGCCAGCAGCTTGGCCCTAGCGGGGGGGAAAGAGACCCAGTACTTC
NA,TRBV30,TRBD1,TRBJ2-7,CAWSAGQGGKGQYF,TGTGCCTGGAGTGCGGGACAGGGAGGGAAGGGGCAGTACTTC
NA,TRBV28,NA,TRBJ2-2,CASSTRTGRGILITGELFF,TGTGCCAGCAGTACAAGGACAGGCCGGGGGATATTAATTACCGGGGAGCTGTTTTTT
NA,TRBV6-1,TRBD1,TRBJ1-5,CASRALTGGNQPQHF,TGTGCCAGCAGAGCCCTGACAGGGGGCAATCAGCCCCAGCATTTT
NA,TRBV6-1,TRBD1,TRBJ2-5,CASSGRTGGETQYF,TGTGCCAGCAGTGGACGGACAGGGGGAGAGACCCAGTACTTC
few,TRBV5-1,TRBD1,TRBJ2-5,CASSKGQLQETQYF,TGCGCCAGCAGCAAGGGACAGCTCCAAGAGACCCAGTACTTC
NA,TRBV6-1,TRBD2,TRBJ2-1,CASSERGWASGRAYNEQFF,TGTGCCAGCAGTGAAAGGGGGTGGGCTAGCGGGAGGGCCTACAATGAGCAGTTCTTC
NA,TRBV27,TRBD1,TRBJ1-5,CASRQGLESNQPQHF,TGTGCCAGCCGACAGGGTCTAGAGAGCAATCAGCCCCAGCATTTT
NA,TRBV5-1,NA,TRBJ2-3,CASSLDRVGTDTQYF,TGCGCCAGCAGCTTGGACAGGGTGGGCACAGATACGCAGTATTTT
NA,TRBV19,TRBD1,TRBJ2-6,CASKVGDRAGANVLTF,TGTGCCAGTAAGGTCGGCGACAGGGCTGGGGCCAACGTCCTGACTTTC
NA,TRBV23-1,TRBD1,TRBJ1-5,CASSQTKGQGKEPQHF,TGCGCCAGCAGTCAAACTAAGGGACAGGGCAAGGAGCCCCAGCATTTT